The 2 T cell receptor beta chains listed next were all sequenced from one sample in a study of blood T cell repertoires in COVID-19. Measured with immunoSEQ multiplex PCR; TCRdb has only the in-frame clones, and not every one. Of about 280,000 clones listed, roughly 85% are singletons. The sample taken for sequencing was PBMCs or T cells enriched from blood (not recorded which). These receptors were obtained from a man aged 40-49 years who had been exposed to COVID-19.

V and J are TRBV5-1 and TRBJ1-1, with 7 positions matching TRBD1. This CDR3 comprises 13 residues. Looked up from germline, CDR1 is SGHRS and CDR2 is YFSETQ. The J segment lost 6 bases and the V segment lost 1 base, leaving 3 bases of the junction unmatched. CDR3 in amino acids: CASSLMTGSEAFF. The CDR3 DNA sequence: TGCGCCAGCAGCTTGATGACAGGGTCTGAAGCTTTCTTT. The variable domain in full, with the rest retrieved from reference TRBV5-1 and TRBJ1-1, is KAGVTQTPRYLIKTRGQQVTLSCSPISGHRSVSWYQQTPGQGLQFLFEYFSETQRNKGNFPGRFSGRQFSNSRSEMNVSTLELGDSALYLCASSLMTGSEAFFGQGTRLTVV.

V usage is TRBV30 and J usage is TRBJ1-4; possible D gene TRBD1, 5 bases. The V end lost 4 bases, the J end lost 8 bases, and 17 bases lay between the germline ends. The CDR3 sequence is 14 residues long. Germline CDR1 GTSNPN, CDR2 SVGIG (reference sequence). The CDR3 region has the DNA TGTGCCTGGAATCAGGGTTCGGGCCAGGAAAAACTGTTTTTT. Its translation: CAWNQGSGQEKLFF.